The sequence of this T cell receptor beta chain was determined in a study of identical twins. Points from the study as a whole: Twins' surplus sharing was weaker for beta out-of-frame sequences.

Template switching added a universal primer site; cDNA carried unique molecular identifiers. Each CDR3 protein gets one entry after TCRdb re-called the 5' RACE reads with MiXCR. The profile shows just under 650,000 distinct CDR3 sequences, under 8.5% of them singletons. A word on this clonotype: Its antigen remains unknown.

These data were also filed under a second study, of yellow fever vaccine responses in identical twins.

Sequences were obtained from PBMCs. The sequence was obtained from a young woman in good health.

CDR3 in amino acids: CASSPQGGLADTQYF. As DNA, the CDR3 is TGTGCCAGCAGCCCCCAGGGGGGTCTGGCAGATACGCAGTATTTT. This chain uses TRBV7-9 with TRBJ2-3; a weak D match, TRBD1 (7 bases). Trimming shortened V by 5 bases and J by 4 bases, and 16 bases separated the two germline ends. The CDR3 runs 15 residues. The V gene's germline CDR1 is SEHNR and CDR2 FQNEAQ (reference sequence).